The source of this T cell receptor beta chain is a study of blood T cell repertoires in COVID-19. Study summary: COVID-19 samples from acute and convalescent phases originated in the United States, Italy and Spain. T cells, B-cell-depleted T cells, or PBMCs provided the cDNA or gDNA that served as material.

V was shortened by 4 bases and J by 1 base, with 12 bases between the two germline ends. In germline, CDR1 is SGHRS, CDR2 YFSETQ. The CDR3 has 15 amino acids. Authors' methods: Researchers report that nucleated cell counts were estimated from reference gene primer amplification. Data came from immunoSEQ multiplex PCR; TCRdb stores just in-frame clones and leaves some out. The DNA was the basis for D and trimming; V, J and clone size are from that table. Of fewer than 85,000 clones in the sample, around nine tenths were seen once. This TCR was recovered from a man in his sixties with acute or convalescent COVID-19. Sequenced input: peripheral blood. This rearrangement joins TRBV5-1 to TRBJ2-1; D is uncertain. Here the CDR3 DNA reads TGCGCCAGCAGCAATGGTTCTGCGTCCTACAATGAGCAGTTCTTC. This codes for CASSNGSASYNEQFF.